The clone carrying this TCR beta chain occurred a few times. The CDR3 runs 14 residues. The V gene's germline CDR1 is MNHNS and CDR2 SASEGT. Unmatched junction bases numbered 6, after V lost 7 bases and J lost 0 bases. This specimen belongs to a study of identical twins. Each cDNA held unique molecular identifiers, and template switching gave it a universal primer site. One entry per CDR3 protein, called by TCRdb with MiXCR from the 5' RACE reads. The sample records more than 350,000 distinct CDR3 sequences, 9% to 10% being singletons. The sequence came from a woman aged 50 to 65 in good health. V gene TRBV6-1 combines with J gene TRBJ2-7; TRBD2 agrees at 7 bases. Sequencing was done on a sample of naive T cells sorted from blood. The CDR3 here is CASTRGERSYEQYV. The CDR3 coding sequence is TGTGCCAGCACTCGGGGGGAACGCTCCTACGAGCAGTACGTC.